These T cell receptor beta chains were read from a single sample in a study of spatial heterogeneity in lung cancer. TCRdb itself ran the 5' RACE reads through MiXCR, one entry per CDR3 protein. The sample has approximately 110,000 distinct CDR3 sequences, less than 14% seen once. Material: PBMCs, obtained at follow-up. The receptors shown here come from a female donor with early-stage non-small cell lung cancer. The CDR3 runs from the conserved cysteine through the conserved F or W. Each record gives: J gene, V gene, D gene, CDR3 length, clone size, CDR3 protein, CDR3 DNA. The D gene is left open where the match is weak. Clone size is given for some rows only: seen once, a few or many times, or a class if the clone is expanded.

j_call: TRBJ2-1
v_call: TRBV11-2
d_call: NA
cdr3_length: 15
clone_size: NA
cdr3_aa: CASSSRQANYNEQFF
cdr3_nt: TGTGCCAGCAGCTCTAGACAGGCAAATTACAATGAGCAGTTCTTC

j_call: TRBJ2-1
v_call: TRBV6-1
d_call: TRBD2
cdr3_length: 14
clone_size: NA
cdr3_aa: CASMRWEGYNEQFF
cdr3_nt: TGTGCCAGCATGAGGTGGGAGGGCTACAATGAGCAGTTCTTC

j_call: TRBJ2-7
v_call: TRBV20-1
d_call: NA
cdr3_length: 15
clone_size: NA
cdr3_aa: CSARGTTGARYEQYF
cdr3_nt: TGCAGTGCTAGGGGGACTACGGGGGCTAGGTACGAGCAGTACTTC

j_call: TRBJ2-1
v_call: TRBV2
d_call: NA
cdr3_length: 10
clone_size: NA
cdr3_aa: CASRFNEQFF
cdr3_nt: TGTGCCAGCAGGTTCAATGAGCAGTTCTTC

j_call: TRBJ2-1
v_call: TRBV7-8
d_call: NA
cdr3_length: 13
clone_size: few
cdr3_aa: CASSLDRKNEQFF
cdr3_nt: TGTGCCAGCAGCTTAGATAGGAAAAATGAGCAGTTCTTC

j_call: TRBJ2-3
v_call: TRBV7-9
d_call: TRBD2
cdr3_length: 17
clone_size: few
cdr3_aa: CASSDRLTSGLGDTQYF
cdr3_nt: TGTGCCAGCAGCGACAGGCTCACTAGCGGTTTAGGAGATACGCAGTATTTT

j_call: TRBJ1-3
v_call: TRBV7-2
d_call: NA
cdr3_length: 14
clone_size: few
cdr3_aa: CASSLGPSGNTIYF
cdr3_nt: TGTGCCAGCAGCTTAGGCCCTTCTGGAAACACCATATATTTT

j_call: TRBJ2-2
v_call: TRBV7-2
d_call: NA
cdr3_length: 14
clone_size: few
cdr3_aa: CASSYRQLTGELFF
cdr3_nt: TGTGCCAGCAGCTATCGACAGCTCACCGGGGAGCTGTTTTTT

j_call: TRBJ2-7
v_call: TRBV2
d_call: NA
cdr3_length: 13
clone_size: NA
cdr3_aa: CASRVQGSGEQYF
cdr3_nt: TGTGCCAGCAGAGTACAGGGTTCTGGCGAGCAGTACTTC

j_call: TRBJ2-3
v_call: TRBV10-3
d_call: TRBD2
cdr3_length: 15
clone_size: few
cdr3_aa: CAISVSGRGTDTQYF
cdr3_nt: TGTGCCATCAGTGTTAGCGGGAGAGGGACAGATACGCAGTATTTT

j_call: TRBJ2-3
v_call: TRBV20-1
d_call: NA
cdr3_length: 14
clone_size: many
cdr3_aa: CSARAPIPTDTQYF
cdr3_nt: TGCAGTGCTAGAGCCCCGATCCCCACAGATACGCAGTATTTT

j_call: TRBJ2-3
v_call: TRBV7-2
d_call: TRBD2
cdr3_length: 15
clone_size: NA
cdr3_aa: CASSSGSAGGYTQYF
cdr3_nt: TGTGCCAGCAGCTCCGGGTCAGCGGGAGGTTATACGCAGTATTTT

j_call: TRBJ1-5
v_call: TRBV28
d_call: NA
cdr3_length: 11
clone_size: few
cdr3_aa: CASSSDQPQHF
cdr3_nt: TGTGCCAGCAGTTCCGATCAGCCCCAGCATTTT

j_call: TRBJ2-5
v_call: TRBV29-1
d_call: NA
cdr3_length: 12
clone_size: few
cdr3_aa: CSVGSSPETQYF
cdr3_nt: TGCAGCGTTGGTTCCAGCCCGGAGACCCAGTACTTC

j_call: TRBJ2-6
v_call: TRBV14
d_call: NA
cdr3_length: 15
clone_size: NA
cdr3_aa: CASSLGHSGANVLTF
cdr3_nt: TGTGCCAGCAGCCTTGGACATTCTGGGGCCAACGTCCTGACTTTC

j_call: TRBJ2-2
v_call: TRBV3-1
d_call: NA
cdr3_length: 12
clone_size: few
cdr3_aa: CASSLLEGELFF
cdr3_nt: TGTGCCAGCAGCCTCTTGGAGGGGGAGCTGTTTTTT

j_call: TRBJ2-2
v_call: TRBV7-6
d_call: NA
cdr3_length: 16
clone_size: NA
cdr3_aa: CASSPVPIRTAGELFF
cdr3_nt: TGTGCCAGCAGCCCCGTACCTATACGGACCGCCGGGGAGCTGTTTTTT

j_call: TRBJ1-2
v_call: TRBV9
d_call: NA
cdr3_length: 14
clone_size: few
cdr3_aa: CASTLGPGNYGYTF
cdr3_nt: TGTGCCAGCACCCTTGGGCCAGGCAACTATGGCTACACCTTC

j_call: TRBJ2-4
v_call: TRBV30
d_call: NA
cdr3_length: 16
clone_size: NA
cdr3_aa: CAWSYPGLLAKNIQYF
cdr3_nt: TGTGCCTGGAGTTACCCGGGACTCCTAGCCAAAAACATTCAGTACTTC

j_call: TRBJ2-1
v_call: TRBV14
d_call: NA
cdr3_length: 16
clone_size: NA
cdr3_aa: CASSPNAQAPGNEQFF
cdr3_nt: TGTGCCAGCAGCCCTAATGCCCAGGCCCCCGGCAATGAGCAGTTCTTC

j_call: TRBJ2-5
v_call: TRBV28
d_call: TRBD1
cdr3_length: 14
clone_size: NA
cdr3_aa: CASSSDRGLGTQYF
cdr3_nt: TGTGCCAGCAGTTCCGACAGGGGGTTGGGGACCCAGTACTTC

j_call: TRBJ1-1
v_call: TRBV11-2
d_call: NA
cdr3_length: 16
clone_size: few
cdr3_aa: CASSLDPRRMNTEAFF
cdr3_nt: TGTGCCAGCAGCTTAGATCCGCGACGGATGAACACTGAAGCTTTCTTT

j_call: TRBJ2-7
v_call: TRBV5-4
d_call: TRBD2
cdr3_length: 16
clone_size: few
cdr3_aa: CASSDLEGTSWYEQYF
cdr3_nt: TGTGCCAGCAGCGACCTCGAAGGGACTAGCTGGTACGAGCAGTACTTC

j_call: TRBJ2-5
v_call: TRBV28
d_call: TRBD2
cdr3_length: 17
clone_size: many
cdr3_aa: CASSFSRLAGEGETQYF
cdr3_nt: TGTGCCAGCAGTTTTTCACGACTAGCGGGAGAAGGAGAGACCCAGTACTTC

j_call: TRBJ1-1
v_call: TRBV7-2
d_call: TRBD1
cdr3_length: 17
clone_size: NA
cdr3_aa: CASSLGGTGATNTEAFF
cdr3_nt: TGTGCCAGCAGCTTAGGGGGGACAGGGGCAACCAACACTGAAGCTTTCTTT

j_call: TRBJ2-3
v_call: TRBV11-2
d_call: TRBD2
cdr3_length: 17
clone_size: NA
cdr3_aa: CASSLDGLAGTHRYVYF
cdr3_nt: TGTGCCAGCAGCTTAGACGGGCTAGCGGGGACCCACAGATATGTGTATTTT

j_call: TRBJ2-3
v_call: TRBV29-1
d_call: NA
cdr3_length: 16
clone_size: many
cdr3_aa: CSVLRPVGLGADTQYF
cdr3_nt: TGCAGCGTACTCCGACCTGTCGGTTTAGGGGCAGATACGCAGTATTTT

j_call: TRBJ2-5
v_call: TRBV7-9
d_call: TRBD2
cdr3_length: 14
clone_size: few
cdr3_aa: CASTLAGGPWTQYF
cdr3_nt: TGTGCCAGCACTCTAGCGGGAGGGCCCTGGACCCAGTACTTC

j_call: TRBJ2-3
v_call: TRBV28
d_call: NA
cdr3_length: 13
clone_size: few
cdr3_aa: CASRLSSTDTQYF
cdr3_nt: TGTGCCAGTAGGTTGTCTAGCACAGATACGCAGTATTTT

j_call: TRBJ2-3
v_call: TRBV20-1
d_call: TRBD1
cdr3_length: 19
clone_size: NA
cdr3_aa: CSATPGQFSDRASTDTQYF
cdr3_nt: TGCAGTGCTACTCCGGGACAGTTCTCGGATAGAGCTAGCACAGATACGCAGTATTTT

j_call: TRBJ2-3
v_call: TRBV20-1
d_call: TRBD1
cdr3_length: 15
clone_size: NA
cdr3_aa: CSVNSGQGAADTQYF
cdr3_nt: TGCAGTGTTAACTCGGGACAGGGGGCCGCAGATACGCAGTATTTT

j_call: TRBJ2-1
v_call: TRBV19
d_call: TRBD2
cdr3_length: 14
clone_size: few
cdr3_aa: CASSPGTTYNEQFF
cdr3_nt: TGTGCCAGTAGTCCCGGGACTACTTACAATGAGCAGTTCTTC

j_call: TRBJ1-2
v_call: TRBV5-4
d_call: NA
cdr3_length: 15
clone_size: many
cdr3_aa: CASSLGMDRNYGYTF
cdr3_nt: TGTGCCAGCAGCTTGGGAATGGACAGAAACTATGGCTACACCTTC

j_call: TRBJ2-1
v_call: TRBV3-1
d_call: NA
cdr3_length: 13
clone_size: few
cdr3_aa: CASSPGTKGEQFF
cdr3_nt: TGTGCCAGCAGCCCCGGAACGAAGGGGGAGCAGTTCTTC

j_call: TRBJ2-1
v_call: TRBV20-1
d_call: TRBD2
cdr3_length: 15
clone_size: NA
cdr3_aa: CSATMGASGNNEQFF
cdr3_nt: TGCAGTGCGACTATGGGTGCTAGCGGGAACAATGAGCAGTTCTTC

j_call: TRBJ2-1
v_call: TRBV7-2
d_call: NA
cdr3_length: 14
clone_size: few
cdr3_aa: CASSLDTQAGEQFF
cdr3_nt: TGTGCCAGCAGCTTAGATACACAGGCGGGGGAGCAGTTCTTC

j_call: TRBJ2-1
v_call: TRBV12-3/TRBV12-4
d_call: NA
cdr3_length: 15
clone_size: NA
cdr3_aa: CASSLWGGSYNEQFF
cdr3_nt: TGTGCCAGCAGTTTGTGGGGTGGCTCCTACAATGAGCAGTTCTTC

j_call: TRBJ1-2
v_call: TRBV4-1
d_call: TRBD1
cdr3_length: 15
clone_size: NA
cdr3_aa: CASSQVGTANYGYTF
cdr3_nt: TGCGCCAGCAGCCAAGTTGGGACAGCTAACTATGGCTACACCTTC

j_call: TRBJ1-4
v_call: TRBV3-1
d_call: TRBD1
cdr3_length: 15
clone_size: few
cdr3_aa: CASRSQGHANEKLFF
cdr3_nt: TGTGCCAGCAGGTCACAGGGGCATGCTAATGAAAAACTGTTTTTT

j_call: TRBJ2-5
v_call: TRBV12-3/TRBV12-4
d_call: NA
cdr3_length: 12
clone_size: many
cdr3_aa: CASSDSQETQYF
cdr3_nt: TGTGCCAGTTCGGACTCCCAAGAGACCCAGTACTTC

j_call: TRBJ2-1
v_call: TRBV6-2/TRBV6-3
d_call: TRBD2
cdr3_length: 16
clone_size: many
cdr3_aa: CASSYVGLAWYNEQFF
cdr3_nt: TGTGCCAGCAGTTACGTCGGACTAGCATGGTACAATGAGCAGTTCTTC

j_call: TRBJ2-3
v_call: TRBV30
d_call: NA
cdr3_length: 15
clone_size: many
cdr3_aa: CAWSVKWFGTDTQYF
cdr3_nt: TGTGCCTGGAGTGTAAAGTGGTTCGGGACAGATACGCAGTATTTT

j_call: TRBJ1-6
v_call: TRBV5-6
d_call: TRBD1
cdr3_length: 16
clone_size: few
cdr3_aa: CASSWTGSSYNSPLHF
cdr3_nt: TGTGCCAGCAGTTGGACAGGGAGCTCCTATAATTCACCCCTCCACTTT

j_call: TRBJ2-2
v_call: TRBV6-2/TRBV6-3
d_call: NA
cdr3_length: 14
clone_size: few
cdr3_aa: CASSYYFTTGELFF
cdr3_nt: TGTGCCAGCAGTTATTACTTCACTACCGGGGAGCTGTTTTTT

j_call: TRBJ1-2
v_call: TRBV10-3
d_call: NA
cdr3_length: 12
clone_size: few
cdr3_aa: CAARDGTIGYTF
cdr3_nt: TGTGCCGCCCGGGACGGAACTATCGGCTACACCTTC

j_call: TRBJ2-3
v_call: TRBV4-2
d_call: NA
cdr3_length: 16
clone_size: many
cdr3_aa: CASSHSLLDGTDTQYF
cdr3_nt: TGTGCCAGCAGCCATAGCTTATTAGATGGCACAGATACGCAGTATTTT

j_call: TRBJ2-7
v_call: TRBV20-1
d_call: NA
cdr3_length: 13
clone_size: few
cdr3_aa: CSASLGDKDEQYF
cdr3_nt: TGCAGTGCTAGCCTAGGCGATAAGGATGAGCAGTACTTC

j_call: TRBJ2-1
v_call: TRBV29-1
d_call: TRBD2
cdr3_length: 13
clone_size: many
cdr3_aa: CSVGLAGTNEQFF
cdr3_nt: TGCAGCGTTGGACTAGCGGGGACCAATGAGCAGTTCTTC

j_call: TRBJ2-1
v_call: TRBV7-2
d_call: TRBD2
cdr3_length: 16
clone_size: many
cdr3_aa: CASSSFGVAGYNEQFF
cdr3_nt: TGTGCCAGCAGCTCCTTCGGGGTAGCGGGGTACAATGAGCAGTTCTTC

j_call: TRBJ1-2
v_call: TRBV5-1
d_call: NA
cdr3_length: 14
clone_size: NA
cdr3_aa: CASSSSEGINGYTF
cdr3_nt: TGCGCCAGCAGCTCAAGTGAGGGGATTAATGGCTACACCTTC

j_call: TRBJ2-3
v_call: TRBV3-1
d_call: TRBD1
cdr3_length: 13
clone_size: NA
cdr3_aa: CASSPRTGDTQYF
cdr3_nt: TGTGCCAGCAGCCCGCGGACAGGGGATACGCAGTATTTT

j_call: TRBJ1-5
v_call: TRBV6-1
d_call: NA
cdr3_length: 13
clone_size: NA
cdr3_aa: CASSDQYNQPQHF
cdr3_nt: TGTGCCAGCAGTGACCAGTACAATCAGCCCCAGCATTTT

j_call: TRBJ1-4
v_call: TRBV23-1
d_call: NA
cdr3_length: 17
clone_size: NA
cdr3_aa: CASSQSPGRRVWEKLFF
cdr3_nt: TGCGCCAGCAGTCAATCACCGGGGCGCAGGGTTTGGGAAAAACTGTTTTTT

j_call: TRBJ1-3
v_call: TRBV3-1
d_call: NA
cdr3_length: 16
clone_size: few
cdr3_aa: CASSPQQLHSGNTIYF
cdr3_nt: TGTGCCAGCAGCCCTCAACAGTTACACTCTGGAAACACCATATATTTT